This TCR beta chain was recovered during a study of human T cells and chemical hapten exposure. Unmatched junction bases numbered 8, after V lost 4 bases and J lost 1 base. Germline CDR1 reads SGHAT; CDR2 reads FQNNGV. The CDR3 has 17 amino acids. Regarding time point: healthy volunteer bleed at 2 weeks. Before extraction, the whole blood was not fractionated, and total RNA was taken from it. Unique molecular identifiers were attached to individual cDNA molecules within the library. One entry per CDR3 protein, called by TCRdb with MiXCR from the RACE reads. The data show roughly 130,000 distinct CDR3 sequences, with more than 7.5% seen just once and 1.5% to 2% held by the top ten.

The rearrangement joins TRBV11-2 to TRBJ1-3; 9 nucleotides line up with TRBD1. Sequencing was performed on whole blood. The sequence was obtained from a male donor in good health. Some clones in this sample may be carry-over from other donors' samples. For the CDR3, the DNA is TGTGCCAGCAGCTCCAACAGGGGGCCAGGTTCTGGAAACACCATATATTTT. As protein: CASSSNRGPGSGNTIYF.